This T cell receptor (beta chain) was obtained from a study of T cell repertoires in ileal Crohn's disease (dated by TCRdb to about 2019). Some background on the complete study: The median duration of disease was roughly 7.6 years, and at the time of surgery about 35% of patients were active smokers. All patients had surgery for a complication: stricturing disease in about 60% and penetrating disease in about 39%. Roughly half of the patients were given postoperative therapy, with 11 receiving thiopurines and around 18 receiving anti-TNF agents. TCR repertoire analysis was performed in 45 to 65 Crohn's disease patients drawn from a prospective multicentre cohort. Running in parallel with the study was a multicentre cohort set up to find predictors of early endoscopic recurrence following ileocolonic resection. A Rutgeerts score higher than i0 was the definition used for endoscopic postoperative recurrence. A total of 170 or so mucosal samples from some 60 patients were sequenced, with samples obtained at several locations on the surgical specimen and at postoperative endoscopy. General study outcomes and caveats: Compared with non-smokers, patients who were active smokers at surgery showed a significantly higher proportion of clonal expansions (roughly 24% vs 19%, p=0.02). More high-frequency clones were carried by sorted CD8 T cells than by CD4 T cells, suggesting that mucosal expansions were mainly CD8. Only a subgroup of patients, of unstated size, had mucosal CD4 and CD8 T cells sorted and sequenced. Higher high-frequency clone percentages at surgery were associated with endoscopic recurrence; all patients with clonality above 26.8% (18/57) had recurrence.

On this clone: Its antigen has not been determined. No base quality values were provided; no much bigger clone lies one nucleotide off.

For commercial TCRB immunosequencing, five hundred nanograms of biopsy DNA were submitted for each sample. Adaptive Biotechnology amplified the CDR3 regions from genomic DNA with a two-step multiplex PCR designed to control amplification bias. Primers covering every V and J gene segment were used in the first PCR, while barcodes and Illumina adapters were added in the second PCR. CDR3 libraries were sequenced on an Illumina instrument. The study's processing was this. Analysis combined the vendor-provided pipelines with custom analysis of raw data in R/Bioconductor under R version 3.3.0. Clonality, ranging from 0 to 1, was calculated as the inverse of the normalised Shannon entropy of all productive clones. High-frequency clones were defined as the share of the repertoire taken up by the top 100 clones, keeping only clones that passed a 95% confidence test. Overlap between samples was measured with the Morisita-Horn index, while repertoire diversity was measured with the Simpson index. TCRdb carries this immuneACCESS record with in-frame sequences only. Its versions omit some clonotypes, under half of them owing to an unresolved V gene in the studies checked, with the rest unexplained. The V and J calls and clone size come from that table; D and trimming were worked out from the DNA. Across this sample there are some 17,000 clones, with roughly two thirds seen only once. The top ten clonotypes cover about 5.3% of the sample.

To be eligible, patients had to be adults with ileal or ileocolonic Crohn's disease and an indication for ileocolonic resection. Whole ileal mucosal biopsies were stored frozen at -80°C before DNA extraction. A TRizol-based method was used to extract genomic DNA from the frozen whole biopsies, and the DNA was quantified with a NanoDrop 2000 spectrophotometer. The clonotype originates from an adult with Crohn's disease. The sample comprised ileal tissue.

CDR3 loop: CASSPPGGENEKLFF. In nucleotides, the sequence is TGCGCCAGCAGCCCTCCGGGGGGGGAAAATGAAAAACTGTTTTTT. The chain joins TRBV5-1 to TRBJ1-4; a weak D assignment points to TRBD1 (5 bases agree). V is pared back by 4 bases and J by 5 bases, with 15 bases lying between the germline termini. From the cysteine up to the phenylalanine, the CDR3 has a length of 15 residues. This entry keeps only the CDR3 DNA: 45 bases, framed from base 1. CDR1 and CDR2 are read off the germline V gene as SGHRS and YFSETQ.